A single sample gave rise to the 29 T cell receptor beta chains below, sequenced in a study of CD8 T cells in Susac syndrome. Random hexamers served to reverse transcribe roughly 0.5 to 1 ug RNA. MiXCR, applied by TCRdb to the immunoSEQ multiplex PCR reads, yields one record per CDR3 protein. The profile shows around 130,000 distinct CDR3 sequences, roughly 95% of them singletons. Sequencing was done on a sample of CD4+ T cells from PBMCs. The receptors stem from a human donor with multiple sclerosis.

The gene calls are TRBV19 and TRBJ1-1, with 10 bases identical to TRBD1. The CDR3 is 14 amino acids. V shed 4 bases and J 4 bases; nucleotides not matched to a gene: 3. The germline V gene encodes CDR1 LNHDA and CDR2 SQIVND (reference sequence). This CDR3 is CASSTRTGGTEAFF. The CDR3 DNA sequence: TGTGCCAGTAGTACGAGGACAGGGGGCACTGAAGCTTTCTTT.

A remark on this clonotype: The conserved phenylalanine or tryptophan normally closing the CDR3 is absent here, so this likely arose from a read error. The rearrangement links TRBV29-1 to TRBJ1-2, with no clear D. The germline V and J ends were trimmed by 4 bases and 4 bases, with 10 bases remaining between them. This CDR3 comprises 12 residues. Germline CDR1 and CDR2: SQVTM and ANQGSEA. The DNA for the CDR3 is TGCAGCGTTGGTGGCAGCGCCTATGGCTACACCTCC. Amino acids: CSVGGSAYGYTS.

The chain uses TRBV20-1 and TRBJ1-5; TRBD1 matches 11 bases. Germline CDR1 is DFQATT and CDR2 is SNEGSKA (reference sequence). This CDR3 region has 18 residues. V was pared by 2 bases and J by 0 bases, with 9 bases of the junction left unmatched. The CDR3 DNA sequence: TGCAGTGCTAGATCCACCGGGACAGGGGGTAGTAGCAATCAGCCCCAGCATTTT. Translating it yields CSARSTGTGGSSNQPQHF.

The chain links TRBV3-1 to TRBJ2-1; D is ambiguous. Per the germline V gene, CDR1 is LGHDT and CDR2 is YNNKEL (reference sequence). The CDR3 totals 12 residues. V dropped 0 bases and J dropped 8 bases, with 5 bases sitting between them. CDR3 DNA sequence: TGTGCCAGCAGCCAAGACGGAGATGAGCAGTTCTTC. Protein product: CASSQDGDEQFF.

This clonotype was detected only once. The CDR3 bases are TGTGCCAGCAGCCTAGTGGGGGTCCCCTACGAGCAGTACTTC. It is translated as CASSLVGVPYEQYF. This sequence joins TRBV3-1 and TRBJ2-7; either TRBD1 or TRBD2 may fit D (5 bases each). The CDR3 extends over 14 amino acids. In germline, CDR1 is LGHDT, CDR2 YNNKEL (reference sequence). V lost 4 bases to trimming and J lost 2 bases, with 12 bases between them.

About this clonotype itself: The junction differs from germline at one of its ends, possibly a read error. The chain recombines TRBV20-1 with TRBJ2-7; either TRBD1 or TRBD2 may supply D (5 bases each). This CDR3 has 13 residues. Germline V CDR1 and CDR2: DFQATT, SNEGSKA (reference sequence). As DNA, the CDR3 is TGCAATGCTACCCGGGACGGTGGCTACGAGCAGTACTTC. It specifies CNATRDGGYEQYF.

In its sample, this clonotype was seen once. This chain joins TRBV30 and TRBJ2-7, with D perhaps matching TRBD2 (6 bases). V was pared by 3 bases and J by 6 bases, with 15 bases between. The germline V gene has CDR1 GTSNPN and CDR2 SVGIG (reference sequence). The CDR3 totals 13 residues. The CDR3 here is CAWSIRTGGEQYF. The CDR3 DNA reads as TGTGCCTGGAGCATCAGGACCGGGGGCGAGCAGTACTTC. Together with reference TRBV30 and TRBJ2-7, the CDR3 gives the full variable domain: SQTIHQWPATLVQPVGSPLSLECTVEGTSNPNLYWYRQAAGRGLQLLFYSVGIGQISSEVPQNLSASRPQDRQFILSSKKLLLSDSGFYLCAWSIRTGGEQYFGPGTRLTVT.

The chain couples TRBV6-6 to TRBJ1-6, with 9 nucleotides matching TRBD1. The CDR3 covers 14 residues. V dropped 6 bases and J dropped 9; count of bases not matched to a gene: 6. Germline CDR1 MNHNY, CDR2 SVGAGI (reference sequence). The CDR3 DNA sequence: TGTGCCAGCAGCCAGGACAGGGGATTTTCACCCCTCCACTTT. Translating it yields CASSQDRGFSPLHF.

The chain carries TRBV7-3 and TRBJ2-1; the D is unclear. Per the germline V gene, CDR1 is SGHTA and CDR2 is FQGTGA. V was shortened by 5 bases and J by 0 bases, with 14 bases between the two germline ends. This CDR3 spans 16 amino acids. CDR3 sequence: CASSLLGPNSYNEQFF. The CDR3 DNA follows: TGTGCCAGCAGCCTCCTGGGTCCGAACTCCTACAATGAGCAGTTCTTC.

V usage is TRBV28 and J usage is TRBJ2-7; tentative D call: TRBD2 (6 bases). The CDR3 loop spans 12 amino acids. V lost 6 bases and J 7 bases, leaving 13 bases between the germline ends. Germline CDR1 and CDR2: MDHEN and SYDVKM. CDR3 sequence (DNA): TGTGCCAGCAGGGCGGGGCCCCCGGAGCAGTACTTC. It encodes CASRAGPPEQYF.

The CDR3 loop reads CASIRDRQETQYF. The CDR3 DNA reads TGTGCCAGCATTCGGGACAGACAAGAGACCCAGTACTTC. The rearrangement uses TRBV28 and TRBJ2-5, with 7 bases that match TRBD1. V lost 7 bases, J lost 2 bases, and 4 bases stayed unmatched. The CDR3 has 13 residues. CDR1 and CDR2 (germline): MDHEN, SYDVKM.

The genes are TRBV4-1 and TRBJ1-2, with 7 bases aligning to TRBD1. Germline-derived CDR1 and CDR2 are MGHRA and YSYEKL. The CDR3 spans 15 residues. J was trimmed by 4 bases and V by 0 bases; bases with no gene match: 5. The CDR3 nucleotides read TGCGCCAGCAGCCAAGACCCGACAGGGACCTATGGCTACACCTTC. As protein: CASSQDPTGTYGYTF.

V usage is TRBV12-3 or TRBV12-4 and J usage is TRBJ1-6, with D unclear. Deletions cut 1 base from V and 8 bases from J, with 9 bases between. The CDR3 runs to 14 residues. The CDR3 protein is CASSLGVRDSPLHF. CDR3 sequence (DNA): TGTGCCAGCAGTTTAGGGGTAAGGGATTCACCCCTCCACTTT.

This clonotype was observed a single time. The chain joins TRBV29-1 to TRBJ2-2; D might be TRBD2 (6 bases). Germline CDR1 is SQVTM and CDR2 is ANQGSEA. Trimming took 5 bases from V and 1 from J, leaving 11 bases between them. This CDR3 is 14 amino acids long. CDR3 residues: CSVTGTLNTGELFF. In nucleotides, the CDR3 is TGCAGCGTTACGGGGACTTTGAACACCGGGGAGCTGTTTTTT.

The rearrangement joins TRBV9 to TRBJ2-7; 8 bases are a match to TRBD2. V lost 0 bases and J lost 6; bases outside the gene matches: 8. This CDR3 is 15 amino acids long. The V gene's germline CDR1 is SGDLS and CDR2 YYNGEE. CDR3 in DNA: TGTGCCAGCAGCGTAGATGCCGGGAGGGCTGGCGAGCAGTACTTC. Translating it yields CASSVDAGRAGEQYF. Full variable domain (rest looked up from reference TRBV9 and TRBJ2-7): DSGVTQTPKHLITATGQRVTLRCSPRSGDLSVYWYQQSLDQGLQFLIQYYNGEERAKGNILERFSAQQFPDLHSELNLSSLELGDSALYFCASSVDAGRAGEQYFGPGTRLTVT.

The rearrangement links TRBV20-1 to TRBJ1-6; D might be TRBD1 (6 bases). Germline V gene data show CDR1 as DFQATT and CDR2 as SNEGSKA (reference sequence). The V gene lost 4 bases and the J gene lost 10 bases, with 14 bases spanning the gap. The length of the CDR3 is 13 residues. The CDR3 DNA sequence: TGCAGTGCTACGACAGGACTAGGATCACCCCTCCACTTT. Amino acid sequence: CSATTGLGSPLHF.

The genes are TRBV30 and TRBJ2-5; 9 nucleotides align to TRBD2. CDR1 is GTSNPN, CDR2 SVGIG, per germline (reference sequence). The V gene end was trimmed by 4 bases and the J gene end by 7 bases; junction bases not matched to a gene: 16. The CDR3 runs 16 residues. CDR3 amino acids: CAWNPAGGEAPGTQYF. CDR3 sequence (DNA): TGTGCCTGGAATCCAGCGGGGGGAGAAGCTCCTGGGACCCAGTACTTC.

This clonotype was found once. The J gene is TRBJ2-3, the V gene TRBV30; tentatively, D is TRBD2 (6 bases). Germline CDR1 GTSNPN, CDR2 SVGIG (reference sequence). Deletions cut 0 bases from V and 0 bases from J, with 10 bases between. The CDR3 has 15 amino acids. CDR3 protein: CAWSVRDSSTDTQYF. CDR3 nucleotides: TGTGCCTGGAGTGTTAGGGACTCTAGCACAGATACGCAGTATTTT.

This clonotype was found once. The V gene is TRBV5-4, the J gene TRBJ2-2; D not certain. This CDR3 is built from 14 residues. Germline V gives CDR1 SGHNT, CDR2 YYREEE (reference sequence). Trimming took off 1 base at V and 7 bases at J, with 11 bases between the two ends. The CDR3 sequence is CASSLRQLGGELFF. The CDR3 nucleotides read TGTGCCAGCAGCTTGAGGCAGCTGGGCGGGGAGCTGTTTTTT. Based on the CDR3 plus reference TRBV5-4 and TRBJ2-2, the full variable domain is ETGVTQSPTHLIKTRGQQVTLRCSSQSGHNTVSWYQQALGQGPQFIFQYYREEENGRGNFPPRFSGLQFPNYSSELNVNALELDDSALYLCASSLRQLGGELFFGEGSRLTVL.

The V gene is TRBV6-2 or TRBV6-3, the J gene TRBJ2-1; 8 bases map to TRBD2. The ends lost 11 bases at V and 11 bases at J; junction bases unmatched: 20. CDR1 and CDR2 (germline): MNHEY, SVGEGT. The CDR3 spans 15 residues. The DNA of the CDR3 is TGTGCCGCACGAACCCTAGCGGGTGCCCTCCGGAAGCAGTTCTTC. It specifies CAARTLAGALRKQFF.

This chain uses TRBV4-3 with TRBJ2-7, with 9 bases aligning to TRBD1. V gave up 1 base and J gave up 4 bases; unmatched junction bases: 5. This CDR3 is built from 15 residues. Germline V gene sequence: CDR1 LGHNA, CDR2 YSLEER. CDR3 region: CASSQGRTGEYEQYF. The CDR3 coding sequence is TGCGCCAGCAGCCAAGGCCGGACAGGGGAGTACGAGCAGTACTTC.

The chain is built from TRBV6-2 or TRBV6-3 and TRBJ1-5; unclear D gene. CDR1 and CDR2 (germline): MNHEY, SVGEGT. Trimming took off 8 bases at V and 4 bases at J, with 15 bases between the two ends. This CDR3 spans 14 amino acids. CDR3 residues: CASGRAGVNQPQHF. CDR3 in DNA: TGTGCCAGCGGTCGGGCGGGTGTAAATCAGCCCCAGCATTTT.

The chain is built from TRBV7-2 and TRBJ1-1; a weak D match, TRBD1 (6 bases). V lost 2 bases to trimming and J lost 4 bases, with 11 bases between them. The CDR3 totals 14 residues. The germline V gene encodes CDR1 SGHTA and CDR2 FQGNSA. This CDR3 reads CASSLRGRGTEAFF. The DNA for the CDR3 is TGTGCCAGCAGCTTACGGGGGCGCGGCACTGAAGCTTTCTTT. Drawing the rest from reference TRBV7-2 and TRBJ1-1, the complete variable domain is GAGVSQSPSNKVTEKGKDVELRCDPISGHTALYWYRQSLGQGLEFLIYFQGNSAPDKSGLPSDRFSAERTGGSVSTLTIQRTQQEDSAVYLCASSLRGRGTEAFFGQGTRLTVV.

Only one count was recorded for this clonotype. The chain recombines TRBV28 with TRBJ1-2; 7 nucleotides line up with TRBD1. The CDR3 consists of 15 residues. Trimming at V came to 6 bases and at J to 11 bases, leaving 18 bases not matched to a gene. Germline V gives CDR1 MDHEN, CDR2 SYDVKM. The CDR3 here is CASRRAPGTVRGYTF. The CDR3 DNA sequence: TGTGCCAGCAGGAGAGCGCCCGGGACAGTAAGGGGATACACCTTC.

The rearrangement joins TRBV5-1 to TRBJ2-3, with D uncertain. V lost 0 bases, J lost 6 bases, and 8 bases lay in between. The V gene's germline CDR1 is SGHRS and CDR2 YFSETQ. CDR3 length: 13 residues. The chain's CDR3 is CASSLGYSDTQYF. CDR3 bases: TGCGCCAGCAGCTTGGGATACTCGGATACGCAGTATTTT.

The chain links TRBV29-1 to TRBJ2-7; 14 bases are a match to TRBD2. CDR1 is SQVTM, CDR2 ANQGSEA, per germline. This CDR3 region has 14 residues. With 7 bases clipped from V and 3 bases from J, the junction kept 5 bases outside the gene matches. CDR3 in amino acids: CSATGLAGVYEQYF. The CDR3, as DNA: TGCAGCGCCACGGGACTAGCGGGAGTCTACGAGCAGTACTTC.

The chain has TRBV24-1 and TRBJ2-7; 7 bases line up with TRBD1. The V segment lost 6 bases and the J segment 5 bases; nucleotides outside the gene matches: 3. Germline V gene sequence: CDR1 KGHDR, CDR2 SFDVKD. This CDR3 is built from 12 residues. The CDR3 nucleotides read TGTGCCACCAGTCGACAGGGCCACGAGCAGTACTTC. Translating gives CATSRQGHEQYF.

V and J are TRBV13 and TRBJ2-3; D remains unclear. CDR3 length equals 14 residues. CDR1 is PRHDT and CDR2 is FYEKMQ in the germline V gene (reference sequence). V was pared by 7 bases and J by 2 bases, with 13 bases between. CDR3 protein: CASTKRGYTDTQYF. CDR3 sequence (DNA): TGTGCCAGCACTAAACGTGGGTACACAGATACGCAGTATTTT. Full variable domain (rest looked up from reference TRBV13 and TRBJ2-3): AAGVIQSPRHLIKEKRETATLKCYPIPRHDTVYWYQQGPGQDPQFLISFYEKMQSDKGSIPDRFSAQQFSDYHSELNMSSLELGDSALYFCASTKRGYTDTQYFGPGTRLTVL.

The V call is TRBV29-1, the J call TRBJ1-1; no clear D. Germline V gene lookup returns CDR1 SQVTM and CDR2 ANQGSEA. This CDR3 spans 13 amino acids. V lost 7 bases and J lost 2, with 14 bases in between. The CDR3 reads CSATPTPNTEAFF. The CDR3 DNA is TGCAGCGCTACACCGACACCCAACACTGAAGCTTTCTTT.